This T cell receptor (beta chain) derives from a study of read filtering for tumor transcriptome and immune sequencing. At the level of the study: By R-ISS, stages I, II and III held 8, 16 and 7 patients. After DNase treatment, RNA was made into whole-transcriptome libraries. Study results and caveats: Even smaller IR-seq throughput identified most shared clonotypes. Correlation between methods rose after single-read clonotypes were removed.

The germline V gene encodes CDR1 SGHRS and CDR2 YFSETQ. The ends lost 4 bases at V and 0 bases at J; junction bases unmatched: 3. The CDR3 is 14 residues long. With regard to this clonotype: Its antigen is as yet unknown.

From roughly 390 ng of RNA, a library with molecular barcoded alpha/delta and beta/gamma adaptors was made. In TCRdb, the reads were re-called with MiXCR into one record per CDR3 protein. The data contain approximately 24,000 distinct CDR3 sequences, under 25% of them singletons. This chain links TRBV5-1 with TRBJ2-5; 7 bases line up with TRBD1. The sample taken for sequencing was a population of CD138-negative cells sorted from bone marrow. The TCR comes from a donor at least 40 years old with multiple myeloma. CDR3 sequence reads: CASSRGQYQETQYF. The CDR3 DNA reads TGCGCCAGCAGCCGGGGACAGTACCAAGAGACCCAGTACTTC.